This T cell receptor (beta chain) is from a study of cytomegalovirus exposure and HLA in healthy donors. Study-wide results and caveats: Some TCR beta chains (more than 150 of them) were listed as cytomegalovirus-associated. The finding came from a later analysis; first-cohort TCR clusters tended to co-occur in the 95 to 150 validation repertoires. In vitro work confirmed that three CMV-associated chains recognize CMV antigens.

The donors were members of the approximately 120-subject validation cohort (separate from the approximately 650-subject first cohort). Sequencing used immunoSEQ multiplex PCR; TCRdb keeps in-frame clones, though not all of them. The sample shows roughly 150,000 clones, about 87% of them seen only once. On this clone: Its cognate antigen is unknown.

What was sequenced was PBMCs. This TCR came from a man aged 18 to 30 in good health and CMV-seropositive.

CDR3 coding DNA: TGCGCCAGCAAGGGGGGAGGGCCGGATCAGCCCCAGCATTTT. Its protein is CASKGGGPDQPQHF. The gene calls are TRBV5-1 and TRBJ1-5; the D gene is possibly TRBD1 (6 bases). This CDR3 comprises 14 residues. Per germline, CDR1 SGHRS and CDR2 YFSETQ. Trimming removed 6 bases from V and 5 bases from J, with 15 bases in between.